This TCR beta chain was sequenced for a study of cytomegalovirus exposure and HLA in healthy donors. Only in-frame clones appear in the TCRdb table, and some are missing; sequencing was by immunoSEQ multiplex PCR. Of approximately 140,000 clones listed, 84% are singletons. The CDR3 runs 16 residues. Germline V gives CDR1 ENHRY, CDR2 SYGVKD. V lost 5 bases and J lost 7; bases outside the gene matches: 8. This TCR came from a woman aged 25 to 45 in good health and CMV-seronegative. The specimen sequenced was PBMCs. This chain links TRBV10-3 with TRBJ2-1; TRBD2 matches at 13 bases. This chain's CDR3 is CAISIDRGLAGNEQFF. Written as DNA, the CDR3 is TGTGCCATCAGTATAGATAGGGGACTAGCGGGGAATGAGCAGTTCTTC.